The 22 T cell receptor beta chains given below trace back to one sample, sequenced in a study of blood T cell repertoires in COVID-19. Only in-frame clones appear in the TCRdb table, and some are missing; sequencing was by immunoSEQ multiplex PCR. The data hold a few hundred thousand clones, with 84% observed a single time. The sequencing input was peripheral blood. Receptor source: a man aged 50 to 59 with active or convalescent COVID-19.

The J gene is TRBJ2-3, the V gene TRBV2; the match to TRBD2 covers 7 bases. The junction had 6 bases not matched to a gene; V was cut back by 11 bases and J by 1 base. CDR3 length equals 13 residues. Germline-derived CDR1 and CDR2 are SNHLY and FYNNEI. CDR3 coding DNA: TGTGCCTTTGGGAGGGCCCGCACAGATACGCAGTATTTT. It translates to CAFGRARTDTQYF.

The chain links TRBV18 to TRBJ2-1; 9 bases line up with TRBD2. The CDR3 has 15 residues. The V gene's germline CDR1 is KGHSH and CDR2 LQKENI. With V trimmed by 2 bases and J by 4 bases, 3 bases remained unmatched. CDR3 nucleotides: TGTGCCAGCTCACCAGGACTAGCGTTGTACAATGAGCAGTTCTTC. The encoded protein is CASSPGLALYNEQFF. The full variable domain, rest sourced from reference TRBV18 and TRBJ2-1, is NAGVMQNPRHLVRRRGQEARLRCSPMKGHSHVYWYRQLPEEGLKFMVYLQKENIIDESGMPKERFSAEFPKEGPSILRIQQVVRGDSAAYFCASSPGLALYNEQFFGPGTRLTVL.

The gene calls are TRBV12-5 and TRBJ1-2; a weak D match, TRBD1 (6 bases). This CDR3 has 13 residues. The germline V gene has CDR1 LGHNT and CDR2 FRNRAP. The V gene lost 2 bases and the J gene lost 2 bases, with 6 bases spanning the gap. CDR3 bases: TGTGCTAGTGGTTTGCAGGGGAACTATGGCTACACCTTC. Translation gives CASGLQGNYGYTF.

The CDR3 is CASSHGKGQGAAAFF. The CDR3 region has the DNA TGTGCCAGCAGCCACGGGAAGGGACAGGGGGCAGCAGCTTTCTTT. J is TRBJ1-1 and V is TRBV3-1 (or the pseudogene TRBV3-2); 12 bases line up with TRBD1. This CDR3 has 15 amino acids. The V gene's germline CDR1 is LGHDT and CDR2 YNNKEL (reference sequence). J was trimmed by 10 bases and V by 3 bases; bases with no gene match: 9.

The chain's CDR3 is CASSSRLSAFSTIYF. The CDR3 DNA sequence: TGTGCCAGCAGCTCAAGACTTTCCGCTTTTAGCACCATATATTTT. J is TRBJ1-3 and V is TRBV7-2, with unresolved D. This CDR3 contains 15 residues. Trimming removed 4 bases at V and 9 bases at J, with 19 bases between. The germline gives CDR1 SGHTA, CDR2 FQGNSA. Supplemented by reference TRBV7-2 and TRBJ1-3, the full variable domain reads GAGVSQSPSNKVTEKGKDVELRCDPISGHTALYWYRQSLGQGLEFLIYFQGNSAPDKSGLPSDRFSAERTGGSVSTLTIQRTQQEDSAVYLCASSSRLSAFSTIYFGEGSWLTVV.

This clone appeared a single time. The chain couples TRBV19 to TRBJ1-5; 9 nucleotides line up with TRBD1. V gave up 5 bases and J gave up 4 bases; unmatched junction bases: 6. CDR1 is LNHDA, CDR2 SQIVND, per germline (reference sequence). The CDR3 extends over 15 amino acids. In DNA form, the CDR3 reads TGTGCCAGTAGTGGAACCGGGACAGGGAATCAGCCCCAGCATTTT. It encodes CASSGTGTGNQPQHF.

This rearrangement joins TRBV7-2 to TRBJ2-1; the D is unclear. The CDR3 consists of 15 residues. Germline CDR1 is SGHTA and CDR2 is FQGNSA. V gave up 1 base and J gave up 0 bases, with 7 bases separating them. The CDR3 spells CASSLGRGSYNEQFF. In DNA form, the CDR3 reads TGTGCCAGCAGCTTAGGAAGAGGCTCCTACAATGAGCAGTTCTTC.

This clone occurred a few times. The chain employs TRBV2 and TRBJ1-2, with 10 bases identical to TRBD1. The CDR3 has 15 residues. Germline CDR1 and CDR2: SNHLY and FYNNEI. The junction had 10 bases not matched to a gene; V was cut back by 4 bases and J by 8 bases. CDR3 coding DNA: TGTGCCAGCAGTGCCCGTGGGGGGACAGGGGAAGGCTACACCTTC. It is translated as CASSARGGTGEGYTF.

This chain joins TRBV5-1 and TRBJ2-7; weak D call: TRBD1 (6 bases). The ends were cut back, 0 bases at V and 2 bases at J, with 12 bases in the middle. Germline CDR1 and CDR2: SGHRS and YFSETQ. The CDR3 extends over 15 amino acids. In DNA, the CDR3 is TGCGCCAGCAGCTTGGAAACAGGGACACCCTACGAGCAGTACTTC. Translating it yields CASSLETGTPYEQYF. The complete variable domain, with remaining parts taken from reference TRBV5-1 and TRBJ2-7, reads KAGVTQTPRYLIKTRGQQVTLSCSPISGHRSVSWYQQTPGQGLQFLFEYFSETQRNKGNFPGRFSGRQFSNSRSEMNVSTLELGDSALYLCASSLETGTPYEQYFGPGTRLTVT.

This clone was seen just once. In nucleotides, the CDR3 is TGTGCCACCAGCACCCGGGGTCCATATCAGCCCCAGCATTTT. Residues: CATSTRGPYQPQHF. The rearrangement uses TRBV15 and TRBJ1-5; no definite D call. This CDR3 has 14 amino acids. V lost 4 bases to trimming and J lost 5 bases, with 12 bases between them. From germline, CDR1 is LNHNV and CDR2 YYDKDF (reference sequence). The variable domain in full, completed from reference TRBV15 and TRBJ1-5, reads DAMVIQNPRYQVTQFGKPVTLSCSQTLNHNVMYWYQQKSSQAPKLLFHYYDKDFNNEADTPDNFQSRRPNTSFCFLDIRSPGLGDTAMYLCATSTRGPYQPQHFGDGTRLSIL.

The chain uses TRBV10-3 and TRBJ1-1; possible D gene TRBD1, 6 bases. V dropped 3 bases and J dropped 12 bases, with 14 bases sitting between them. The CDR3 sequence is 12 residues long. Germline CDR1 and CDR2: ENHRY and SYGVKD. CDR3 sequence reads: CAISDDRSSTFF. CDR3 DNA: TGTGCCATCAGTGATGACAGGTCATCCACTTTCTTT.

This rearrangement joins TRBV28 to TRBJ1-3; D is ambiguous. V lost 7 bases and J lost 1, with 14 bases in between. The CDR3 spans 15 residues. Germline V gives CDR1 MDHEN, CDR2 SYDVKM. Here the CDR3 DNA reads TGTGCCAGCACCTCTTCGGGGAGGTCTGGAAACACCATATATTTT. Translation gives CASTSSGRSGNTIYF.

This clone was seen only a few times. This sequence joins TRBV6-5 and TRBJ1-1; 7 bases line up with TRBD1. Germline V CDR1 and CDR2: MNHEY, SVGAGI. Trimming removed 7 bases from V and 1 base from J; junction bases left unmatched: 6. The CDR3 spans 14 residues. The CDR3 DNA reads as TGTGCCAGCAAACCTTGGACAGGGAACACTGAAGCTTTCTTT. Protein: CASKPWTGNTEAFF.

The CDR3 sequence: CSVSSAYYEQYF. CDR3 DNA sequence: TGCAGCGTATCTAGCGCCTACTACGAGCAGTACTTC. The chain has TRBV29-1 and TRBJ2-7; D perhaps matches TRBD2 (6 bases). The CDR3 totals 12 residues. Germline V gene data show CDR1 as SQVTM and CDR2 as ANQGSEA. V lost 6 bases and J lost 3, with 12 bases in between.

V and J are TRBV4-2 and TRBJ2-7; D remains unclear. This CDR3 has 16 amino acids. V was cut by 2 bases and J by 0 bases, with 14 bases left in between. Germline assignment: CDR1 LGHNA and CDR2 YNFKEQ. The CDR3, as DNA: TGTGCCAGCAGCCAACTAGGCCCCCTTGGCTCCTACGAGCAGTACTTC. Translating it yields CASSQLGPLGSYEQYF.

The chain employs TRBV3-1 (or the pseudogene TRBV3-2) and TRBJ2-7, with D possibly being TRBD2 (6 bases). The germline CDR1 and CDR2 sequences are LGHDT and YNNKEL (reference sequence). The CDR3 length is 19 residues. V shed 0 bases and J shed 7 bases, with 28 bases lying between them. CDR3 nucleotide sequence: TGTGCCAGCAGCCAAGACCGGGGTTTAGCGGAAGATCACCCCCGTGAGCAGTACTTC. Its translation: CASSQDRGLAEDHPREQYF.

V usage is TRBV28 and J usage is TRBJ2-2, with a tentative D call TRBD2 (5 bases). The germline V gene has CDR1 MDHEN and CDR2 SYDVKM. Trimming took off 4 bases at V and 6 bases at J, with 12 bases between the two ends. This CDR3 contains 14 residues. CDR3 nucleotides: TGTGCCAGCAGTTCGATCCGGGGTCCCGGGGAGCTGTTTTTT. As protein: CASSSIRGPGELFF.

This clone was detected ten times or more. V gene TRBV11-2 combines with J gene TRBJ2-5, with TRBD2 matching over 7 bases. The V gene end was trimmed by 0 bases and the J gene end by 5 bases; junction bases not matched to a gene: 6. CDR1 and CDR2 from the germline V gene are SGHAT and FQNNGV. This CDR3 is 15 amino acids long. CDR3 DNA sequence: TGTGCCAGCAGCTTAGAGATCCCCGGGGGGGAGACCCAGTACTTC. This gives the protein CASSLEIPGGETQYF.

Comments on this clone: No DNA is shown, since the ends of the CDR3 on it are uncertain; the CDR3 is the one TCRdb lists. The V gene is TRBV3-1 (or the pseudogene TRBV3-2), the J gene TRBJ1-2; the D segment call TRBD1 is taken from the table without a DNA check. The CDR3 spans 16 residues, counting both ends. CDR1 and CDR2 (germline): LGHDT, YNNKEL (reference sequence). The CDR3 loop is CASSQVSGQGNYGYTF.

Many counts were recorded for this clone. The chain uses TRBV18 and TRBJ2-2; 7 bases agree with TRBD1. The J segment lost 5 bases and the V segment lost 0 bases, leaving 6 bases of the junction unmatched. Germline CDR1 and CDR2: KGHSH and LQKENI. There are 16 residues in the CDR3. CDR3: CASSPPTGRETGELFF. CDR3 coding DNA: TGTGCCAGCTCACCACCGACAGGGCGTGAGACCGGGGAGCTGTTTTTT.

The chain carries TRBV7-2 and TRBJ2-5; tentative D call: TRBD1 (5 bases). Germline V gene lookup returns CDR1 SGHTA and CDR2 FQGNSA. Trimming took 1 base from V and 2 from J, leaving 8 bases between them. CDR3 size: 14 residues. CDR3 bases: TGTGCCAGCAGCTTAGAGCGACAGCAAGAGACCCAGTACTTC. It codes for CASSLERQQETQYF.

This chain uses TRBV28 with TRBJ1-3; D possibly corresponds to TRBD1 (6 bases). V lost 5 bases and J 3 bases, leaving 11 bases between the germline ends. The germline V gene encodes CDR1 MDHEN and CDR2 SYDVKM. This CDR3 comprises 14 residues. The CDR3 DNA reads as TGTGCCAGCAGTCGACAGGCTAATGGAAACACCATATATTTT. This sequence encodes CASSRQANGNTIYF.